This T cell receptor (beta chain) was observed in a study of T cell repertoires in cytomegalovirus infection. Study-level information: Signatures in public TCR beta sequences pointed to both CMV infection and matching HLA type.

The study, taken as a whole, reports: It was HLA-C-restricted CMV-specific TCR beta clonotypes that dominated the response ex vivo. Cumulative public TCR beta family frequency identified CMV carriers with the relevant HLA.

This clonotype has more than one count but fewer than ten. Its specificity is not known. TCRdb independently ran MiXCR on the reads; one entry per CDR3 protein. The profile shows 640,000 or so distinct CDR3 sequences, around 30% of them singletons. With 4 bases removed from V and 4 bases from J, the gap between germline ends came to 14 bases. The CDR3 length is 15 residues. The germline V gene encodes CDR1 MNHEY and CDR2 SMNVEV (reference sequence). This sample comprised cultured PBMCs, obtained from culture after CMV antigen stimulation. The sequence was obtained from a human donor in good health (CMV status not recorded). Some clones in this sample may be carry-over from other donors' samples. The V and J genes are TRBV27 and TRBJ1-3; D is uncertain. The CDR3 is CASSSNPNLGNTIYF. CDR3 nucleotide sequence: TGTGCCAGCAGTTCAAACCCGAACCTAGGAAACACCATATATTTT.